Included here is one TCR beta chain sequence, with context. This clonotype has only a few counts. The specificity of this receptor is unknown. No quality values exist for individual bases; no much larger clone is one base distant. The library was prepared using 5' RACE. The listed sequencing device is Illumina HiSeq 2000. A universal primer binding site was added through template switching, and the final cDNA carried a unique molecular identifier so that TCR cDNA molecules could be counted accurately. Specific primers in the conserved constant-segment region were used to synthesize first-strand cDNA for the TCR alpha and beta chains. To control for contamination, every cDNA library was double barcoded, receiving both a SMART-Mk sample barcode and Illumina barcodes. TruSeq adapter sequences and Illumina sample barcodes were added in two successive PCR steps. The TCR alpha and beta cDNA libraries were sequenced on the Illumina HiSeq platform using custom primers. The authors' analysis ran thus. MiGEC processed the raw reads to extract unique molecular identifiers, while MiXCR was used to determine the CDR3 positions. Recombination models were inferred per individual with the repgenHMM and IGoR tools using an EM algorithm. The analysis of shared clonotypes was done with the tcR package in R, with sharing normalized by the product of cloneset sizes. To study raw recombination free of thymic and clonal selection effects, out-of-frame nonproductive sequences were analyzed. The public reads were run again by TCRdb, first through fastp at Q25 and then through MiXCR, and only productive beta chains were kept. Rows with a matching CDR3 protein are joined into one entry that keeps the most common DNA and genes. In this record, the V and J calls reflect TCRdb's handling and not the investigators' own analysis. The sample table shows 200,000 to 300,000 distinct CDR3 sequences, and roughly 7% are seen once. Together, the top ten hold 3% to 4% of the sample.

The sample comes from a study of identical twins (TCRdb year 2016). For the study in its entirety: TCR alpha and beta repertoires from monozygotic twins, unrelated adults of various ages and cord blood were deep-sequenced to test whether fetal clonotypes persist. To rule out contamination, the twin experiments were replicated at different times with different library preparation protocols. What the research found in general, with its limitations: Abundant cord blood beta clonotypes carried fewer insertions; young adult naive repertoires showed a weaker similar trend, while memory repertoires showed none. Zero-insertion analyses could be partly confounded by invariant T cells such as MAIT and iNKT, though diverse VJ usage argued against such confounding for most clonotypes. Recombination models systematically underestimated out-of-frame TCR alpha sharing in monozygotic twins but agreed with sharing between unrelated individuals. A weaker excess of twin sharing was found in beta out-of-frame sequences because the signal-to-noise ratio was lowered by fewer shared sequences. Compared with coincidental sharing between unrelated individuals, an excess of low generation-probability sequences was observed among out-of-frame TCR alpha sequences shared between twins. Conclusions relied on cross-sectional statistical analysis, since the same donors could not be followed over many years.

CDR1 and CDR2, looked up from the germline V gene, are SGHVS and FNYEAQ. Measured from the cysteine to the phenylalanine, the CDR3 is 14 residues long. Just CDR3 DNA is preserved here, 42 bases in frame from base 1. The junction shows trimming of 5 bases on V and 4 bases on J, plus 13 bases between the germline ends. Every donor in the study was a healthy Caucasian. The twin cohort consisted of three pairs of female monozygotic twins, all aged roughly 18 to 30 years. Using Miltenyi CD45RO+ enrichment and human naive T-cell isolation kits, memory (CD45RO+) and naive T cells were isolated from PBMC. These records were also assigned to another study, of yellow fever vaccine responses in identical twins. The second study's authors report: According to the authors, in identical twins the way T cells responded to vaccination appeared partly convergent and partly personalized. In the study, vaccine-responding T cell clones were precisely tracked in identical twins.

The sequencing input was memory (CD45RO+) T cells sorted from blood. The label giving this sample's cell subset or site can be read as: CD45RO+ enriched T cells. In this chain, TRBV7-6 is recombined with TRBJ2-3, with the identity of the D gene unclear. This TCR was recovered from a woman aged 18-35 years in good health. The nucleotides are TGTGCCAGCAGCCTCGGGCGCTTTTCAGATACGCAGTATTTT. Translated, this is CASSLGRFSDTQYF. Supplemented by the reference TRBV7-6 and TRBJ2-3 proteins around the CDR3, the complete variable domain is GAGVSQSPRYKVTKRGQDVALRCDPISGHVSLYWYRQALGQGPEFLTYFNYEAQQDKSGLPNDRFSAERPEGSISTLTIQRTEQRDSAMYRCASSLGRFSDTQYFGPGTRLTVL.